A single sample is the source of the 18 T cell receptor beta chains below, sequenced in a study of T cells in Graves' hyperthyroidism and ophthalmopathy (dated by TCRdb to the late 2010s). The library was produced with multiplex PCR. For sequencing, an Illumina HiSeq 2000 was employed. TCR beta CDR3 regions were amplified from RNA transcripts. The first round of RT-PCR for the TCR CDR3 was performed with the HTBI primer set and the Qiagen OneStep RT-PCR kit. The public reads were run again by TCRdb, first through fastp at Q25 and then through MiXCR, and only productive beta chains were kept. Identical CDR3 protein sequences are pooled into one entry, listed with their most common genes and DNA. In this sample the table shows about 590,000 distinct CDR3 sequences, 13% to 15% of which occur a single time. 6.5% to 9% of the sample rests with the top ten. What was sequenced was blood. Source of these receptors: a woman between 18 and 30 years old with Graves' ophthalmopathy.

This clonotype was seen more than once but under ten times. The chain combines TRBV7-9 with TRBJ2-7; the match to TRBD2 covers 15 bases. V shed 5 bases, J shed 4 bases, and the junction held 6 bases outside the gene matches. The CDR3 consists of 16 residues. CDR1 is SEHNR and CDR2 is FQNEAQ in the germline V gene (reference sequence). The CDR3 spells CASSPGLAGGQYEQYF. CDR3 sequence (DNA): TGTGCCAGCAGCCCCGGACTAGCGGGAGGGCAGTACGAGCAGTACTTC. The full variable domain, rest sourced from reference TRBV7-9 and TRBJ2-7, is DTGVSQNPRHKITKRGQNVTFRCDPISEHNRLYWYRQTLGQGPEFLTYFQNEAQLEKSRLLSDRFSAERPKGSFSTLEIQRTEQGDSAMYLCASSPGLAGGQYEQYFGPGTRLTVT.

This clonotype showed up many times. CDR3 sequence reads: CARIVGASTDTQYF. CDR3 nucleotides: TGTGCCAGGATAGTGGGGGCTAGCACAGATACGCAGTATTTT. This rearrangement joins TRBV5-8 to TRBJ2-3; D is possibly TRBD1 (6 bases). Germline CDR1 is SGHTS and CDR2 is YDEGEE. The CDR3 length is 14 residues. Trimming removed 8 bases from V and 0 bases from J, with 13 bases in between.

The sample holds many counts of this clonotype. V and J are TRBV3-1 and TRBJ2-1; 8 positions agree with TRBD2. Per the germline V gene, CDR1 is LGHDT and CDR2 is YNNKEL (reference sequence). Losses at the gene ends were 0 bases for V and 4 bases for J; bases not matched to a gene: 5. The CDR3 totals 16 residues. As DNA, the CDR3 is TGTGCCAGCAGCCAAGACGAGACTAGCGCTTACAATGAGCAGTTCTTC. Protein sequence: CASSQDETSAYNEQFF.

This clonotype was seen repeatedly, ten times or more. V is TRBV10-3 and J is TRBJ2-7; D is unresolved. The CDR3 length is 14 residues. V dropped 0 bases and J dropped 2 bases, with 8 bases sitting between them. Germline V lookup: CDR1 ENHRY, CDR2 SYGVKD. DNA of the CDR3: TGTGCCATCAGTGAGTCGCTAGTCGCCTACGAGCAGTACTTC. Protein: CAISESLVAYEQYF.

This clonotype came up a few times. This chain links TRBV9 with TRBJ1-2; a weak D match, TRBD1 (6 bases). This CDR3 is 17 amino acids long. Germline lookup yields CDR1 SGDLS and CDR2 YYNGEE. Trimming left V 4 bases short and J 2 bases short, with 21 bases between. Here the CDR3 reads CASSPNPPTGRNYGYTF. In nucleotides, the CDR3 is TGTGCCAGCAGCCCCAACCCTCCGACAGGACGGAACTATGGCTACACCTTC.

The chain is built from TRBV4-1 and TRBJ2-3, with 15 bases aligning to TRBD2. V lost 2 bases to trimming and J lost 0 bases; unmatched junction nucleotides: 6. Germline loops: CDR1 MGHRA, CDR2 YSYEKL. The CDR3 spans 19 residues. The CDR3 DNA follows: TGCGCCAGCAGCCAACGCTGGACTAGCGGGAGGGATAGCACAGATACGCAGTATTTT. As protein: CASSQRWTSGRDSTDTQYF.

This rearrangement joins TRBV29-1 to TRBJ2-1; 8 nucleotides agree with TRBD2. This CDR3 has 16 amino acids. V lost 0 bases to trimming and J lost 5 bases; unmatched junction nucleotides: 9. The germline V gene has CDR1 SQVTM and CDR2 ANQGSEA. The CDR3 nucleotides read TGCAGCGTTGAAGACTTCGTAGCGGGGATTAACAATGAGCAGTTCTTC. It yields the protein CSVEDFVAGINNEQFF.

This clonotype occurred many times. The chain joins TRBV27 to TRBJ2-7; 8 bases are a match to TRBD2. Trimming cost V 5 bases and J 1 base; bases outside gene matches: 10. The CDR3 is 16 residues long. CDR1 is MNHEY, CDR2 SMNVEV, per germline (reference sequence). In DNA form, the CDR3 reads TGTGCCAGCAGTCGGTCAGCGGGAGAGCCTTCCTACGAGCAGTACTTC. Translation: CASSRSAGEPSYEQYF.

This clonotype was detected ten times or more. The V and J genes are TRBV20-1 and TRBJ1-6; no reliable D call. Deletions cut 0 bases from V and 2 bases from J, with 11 bases between. CDR1 DFQATT and CDR2 SNEGSKA come from the germline V gene (reference sequence). This CDR3 has 16 residues. CDR3 sequence: CSARDVEVPYNSPLHF. The CDR3 DNA follows: TGCAGTGCTAGAGATGTGGAGGTTCCCTATAATTCACCCCTCCACTTT.

This clonotype was detected many times. The chain joins TRBV28 to TRBJ1-6, with D tentatively TRBD1 (6 bases). The CDR3 has 13 amino acids. Trimming took off 8 bases at V and 8 bases at J, with 13 bases between the two ends. CDR1 MDHEN and CDR2 SYDVKM come from the germline V gene. The CDR3 sequence is CASGGQLYSPLHF. CDR3 coding DNA: TGTGCCAGCGGCGGACAGCTCTATTCACCCCTCCACTTT.

This clonotype was recorded at least ten times. The V call is TRBV18, the J call TRBJ1-1; the D is unclear. The germline V and J ends were trimmed by 6 bases and 2 bases, with 10 bases remaining between them. This CDR3 is 13 amino acids long. The germline V gene encodes CDR1 KGHSH and CDR2 LQKENI. Here the CDR3 reads CASSGGENTEAFF. CDR3 bases: TGTGCCAGCTCCGGCGGGGAAAACACTGAAGCTTTCTTT.

This clonotype showed up many times. This chain connects TRBV10-3 to TRBJ2-5; 9 bases align to TRBD1. Germline CDR1 and CDR2: ENHRY and SYGVKD. This CDR3 has 16 amino acids. The V gene end was trimmed by 3 bases and the J gene end by 7 bases; junction bases not matched to a gene: 12. The CDR3, as DNA: TGTGCCATCAGTGACTCCGCACTACAGGGGGCAGGGACCCAGTACTTC. This translates into CAISDSALQGAGTQYF.

This clonotype has only a few counts. The rearrangement joins TRBV19 to TRBJ2-5; 7 bases match TRBD1. The CDR3 is 16 amino acids. The V segment lost 0 bases and the J segment 3 bases; nucleotides outside the gene matches: 7. Germline V gene sequence: CDR1 LNHDA, CDR2 SQIVND (reference sequence). The DNA of the CDR3 is TGTGCCAGTAGTATAGACTCGACAGGGCTGGAAGAGACCCAGTACTTC. This gives the protein CASSIDSTGLEETQYF. The entire variable domain, with the rest obtained from reference TRBV19 and TRBJ2-5, is as follows: DGGITQSPKYLFRKEGQNVTLSCEQNLNHDAMYWYRQDPGQGLRLIYYSQIVNDFQKGDIAEGYSVSREKKESFPLTVTSAQKNPTAFYLCASSIDSTGLEETQYFGPGTRLLVL.

This clonotype was counted many times. The chain uses TRBV6-1 and TRBJ2-7, with D uncertain. V was pared by 5 bases and J by 0 bases, with 8 bases between. The V gene's germline CDR1 is MNHNS and CDR2 SASEGT. The CDR3 is made up of 13 amino acids. CDR3: CASSPLPSYEQYF. CDR3 DNA sequence: TGTGCCAGCAGTCCCCTGCCCTCCTACGAGCAGTACTTC.

This clonotype was observed many times. The chain is built from TRBV5-8 and TRBJ2-7, with D perhaps matching TRBD1 or TRBD2 (5 bases each). Per germline, CDR1 SGHTS and CDR2 YDEGEE. V was pared by 3 bases and J by 1 base, with 17 bases between. The CDR3 length is 16 residues. CDR3 residues: CASSSKKGPTSYEQYF. The CDR3 region has the DNA TGTGCCAGCAGCTCGAAAAAGGGACCGACTTCCTACGAGCAGTACTTC.

This clonotype was seen repeatedly, ten times or more. The chain has TRBV3-1 and TRBJ1-5; D is unresolved. The CDR3 covers 12 residues. CDR1 is LGHDT and CDR2 is YNNKEL in the germline V gene (reference sequence). The germline V and J ends were trimmed by 1 base and 4 bases, with 2 bases remaining between them. CDR3 amino acids: CASSQGNQPQHF. For the CDR3, the DNA is TGTGCCAGCAGCCAAGGAAATCAGCCCCAGCATTTT.

This clonotype was counted many times. This chain links TRBV12-3 or TRBV12-4 with TRBJ2-1; tentatively, D is TRBD1 (6 bases). The length of the CDR3 is 17 residues. V was cut by 3 bases and J by 8 bases, with 23 bases left in between. For the CDR3, the DNA is TGTGCCAGCAGTTTCCACTACAGGGAGATCGAGTTCGATGAGCAGTTCTTC. This codes for CASSFHYREIEFDEQFF.

The rearrangement joins TRBV19 to TRBJ1-6, with D possibly being TRBD1 (5 bases). The CDR3 contains 15 residues. Looked up from germline, CDR1 is LNHDA and CDR2 is SQIVND (reference sequence). V lost 8 bases and J lost 0, with 11 bases in between. CDR3 sequence reads: CASQTASSYNSPLHF. The CDR3 nucleotides are TGTGCCAGTCAGACAGCCAGCTCCTATAATTCACCCCTCCACTTT.